These 16 T cell receptor beta chains were sequenced from one sample in a study of cytomegalovirus exposure and HLA in healthy donors. The study ran its PCR with 60 Vbeta and 13 Jbeta primers. Generated by immunoSEQ multiplex PCR, the TCRdb table keeps only in-frame clones and is missing some. Found here are more than 80,000 clones, 50% to 80% of them singletons; the top ten hold roughly 3%. The sample taken for sequencing was PBMCs. The receptors come from a man in his fifties or sixties in good health and CMV-seronegative.

DNA for the CDR3: TGCGCCAGCAGCTCCGGACAGGGAGACACAGATACGCAGTATTTT. It specifies CASSSGQGDTDTQYF. The chain links TRBV5-1 to TRBJ2-3, with 8 bases identical to TRBD1. V shed 3 bases, J shed 2 bases, and the junction held 5 bases outside the gene matches. The CDR3 consists of 15 residues. CDR1 SGHRS and CDR2 YFSETQ come from the germline V gene.

CDR3 residues: CASSLGQGGQPQHF. CDR3 nucleotide sequence: TGCGCCAGCAGCTTGGGGCAGGGCGGTCAGCCCCAGCATTTT. This rearrangement joins TRBV5-1 to TRBJ1-5; D perhaps matches TRBD1 (5 bases). Germline V CDR1 and CDR2: SGHRS, YFSETQ. CDR3 length equals 14 residues. Trimming cost V 0 bases and J 6 bases, with 10 bases left between them.

The table lists this clone with a count of one. This rearrangement joins TRBV10-1 to TRBJ1-1; D is undetermined. V lost 4 bases, J lost 4 bases, and 19 bases lay in between. Germline V lookup: CDR1 WNHNN, CDR2 SYGVQD (reference sequence). This CDR3 is 16 amino acids long. CDR3 protein: CASSGSPRGQGTEAFF. Here the CDR3 DNA reads TGCGCCAGCAGTGGGTCCCCCAGAGGGCAAGGCACTGAAGCTTTCTTT.

This chain links TRBV25-1 with TRBJ1-1, with D unclear. CDR3 length: 14 amino acids. V dropped 1 base and J dropped 4 bases, with 10 bases sitting between them. Germline V gene data show CDR1 as MGHDK and CDR2 as SYGVNS. This CDR3 is CASSEWGGSTEAFF. Written as DNA, the CDR3 is TGTGCCAGCAGTGAATGGGGAGGGAGCACTGAAGCTTTCTTT.

The CDR3 sequence is CASSPGGQGGTEAFF. The CDR3, as DNA: TGTGCCAGCAGCCCTGGCGGACAGGGCGGGACTGAAGCTTTCTTT. The chain has TRBV5-6 and TRBJ1-1, with 8 bases identical to TRBD1. This CDR3 has 15 amino acids. CDR1 is SGHDT, CDR2 YYEEEE, per germline. The ends lost 4 bases at V and 5 bases at J; junction bases unmatched: 10.

This sequence joins TRBV9 and TRBJ1-3; 11 nucleotides align to TRBD1. CDR3 length: 20 residues. The V gene's germline CDR1 is SGDLS and CDR2 YYNGEE. Trimming cost V 0 bases and J 0 bases; bases outside gene matches: 11. Here the CDR3 reads CASSVVGQGVSEPSGNTIYF. The CDR3 coding sequence is TGTGCCAGCAGCGTAGTGGGACAGGGGGTCTCAGAGCCCTCTGGAAACACCATATATTTT.

The chain uses TRBV29-1 and TRBJ2-7; TRBD1 aligns across 7 bases. J gave up 3 bases and V 5 bases, and 10 bases lay outside the gene matches. This CDR3 has 14 amino acids. CDR1 and CDR2 from the germline V gene are SQVTM and ANQGSEA. The CDR3 is CSVTKGAGVYEQYF. The CDR3 nucleotides read TGCAGCGTTACTAAGGGGGCTGGAGTCTACGAGCAGTACTTC.

The V call is TRBV7-9, the J call TRBJ1-2; a weak D match, TRBD1 (5 bases). V was cut by 3 bases and J by 2 bases, with 13 bases left in between. There are 15 residues in the CDR3. Germline V gene data show CDR1 as SEHNR and CDR2 as FQNEAQ (reference sequence). CDR3: CASSFSLTANYGYTF. In DNA, the CDR3 is TGTGCCAGCAGCTTTTCCCTGACAGCGAACTATGGCTACACCTTC.

This sequence joins TRBV2 and TRBJ2-3, with 11 bases matching TRBD2. In germline, CDR1 is SNHLY, CDR2 FYNNEI. The CDR3 is 16 residues long. Unmatched junction bases numbered 4, after V lost 1 base and J lost 4 bases. CDR3 residues: CASSEGSGRAADTQYF. Here the CDR3 DNA reads TGTGCCAGCAGTGAAGGTAGCGGGAGGGCCGCAGATACGCAGTATTTT.

The chain recombines TRBV7-6 with TRBJ2-6; 8 bases align to TRBD1. V was pared by 1 base and J by 2 bases, with 1 base of the junction left unmatched. The CDR3 is made up of 16 amino acids. CDR1 and CDR2 from the germline V gene are SGHVS and FNYEAQ. The CDR3 sequence: CASSLVTGAGANVLTF. CDR3 coding DNA: TGTGCCAGCAGCTTAGTGACAGGGGCTGGGGCCAACGTCCTGACTTTC.

This clone was detected only once. The chain recombines TRBV6-1 with TRBJ2-2; D is possibly TRBD1 (6 bases). V shed 0 bases and J shed 7 bases, with 12 bases lying between them. CDR3 size: 15 residues. CDR1 and CDR2 from the germline V gene are MNHNS and SASEGT. The chain's CDR3 is CASSEAQGFGGELFF. The CDR3 bases are TGTGCCAGCAGTGAAGCACAGGGTTTCGGCGGGGAGCTGTTTTTT.

This clone has just a few counts. The V call is TRBV12-5, the J call TRBJ2-5; D remains ambiguous. Germline V gene sequence: CDR1 LGHNT, CDR2 FRNRAP. Trimming took off 2 bases at V and 4 bases at J, with 5 bases between the two ends. This CDR3 is built from 12 residues. The DNA of the CDR3 is TGTGCTAGTGGTTTGAGAGGAGAGACCCAGTACTTC. As protein: CASGLRGETQYF.

The chain carries TRBV7-2 and TRBJ2-1, with 7 bases that match TRBD2. J lost 2 bases, V lost 1 base, and 5 bases had no gene match. Looked up from germline, CDR1 is SGHTA and CDR2 is FQGNSA. This CDR3 contains 16 residues. CDR3 sequence: CASSLGWDYPYNEQFF. The CDR3 DNA reads TGTGCCAGCAGCTTAGGTTGGGACTACCCCTACAATGAGCAGTTCTTC. Supplemented by reference TRBV7-2 and TRBJ2-1, the full variable domain reads GAGVSQSPSNKVTEKGKDVELRCDPISGHTALYWYRQSLGQGLEFLIYFQGNSAPDKSGLPSDRFSAERTGGSVSTLTIQRTQQEDSAVYLCASSLGWDYPYNEQFFGPGTRLTVL.

V and J are TRBV28 and TRBJ2-7; tentatively, D is TRBD1 (6 bases). The CDR3 runs 15 residues. Germline V gene lookup returns CDR1 MDHEN and CDR2 SYDVKM. V shed 3 bases and J shed 5 bases, with 17 bases lying between them. The CDR3 coding sequence is TGTGCCAGCAGTTTCTTCCCGACAGGAACGGACGAGCAGTACTTC. Protein: CASSFFPTGTDEQYF.

This clone was recorded once. The V gene is TRBV30, the J gene TRBJ1-6; 7 bases are a match to TRBD1. This CDR3 has 14 amino acids. From germline, CDR1 is GTSNPN and CDR2 SVGIG (reference sequence). The V and J ends lost 2 bases and 7 bases, in that order; junction bases with no gene match: 5. This CDR3 is CAWSSGRGNSPLHF. As DNA, the CDR3 is TGTGCCTGGAGTTCCGGCAGGGGGAATTCACCCCTCCACTTT. The entire variable domain, with the rest obtained from reference TRBV30 and TRBJ1-6, is as follows: SQTIHQWPATLVQPVGSPLSLECTVEGTSNPNLYWYRQAAGRGLQLLFYSVGIGQISSEVPQNLSASRPQDRQFILSSKKLLLSDSGFYLCAWSSGRGNSPLHFGNGTRLTVT.

V is TRBV25-1 and J is TRBJ2-6; maybe TRBD2 (6 bases). This CDR3 region has 13 residues. The germline V gene has CDR1 MGHDK and CDR2 SYGVNS. V lost 8 bases and J lost 2, with 7 bases in between. In DNA, the CDR3 is TGTGCCAGCGGGGAGGCTGGGGCCAACGTCCTGACTTTC. This gives the protein CASGEAGANVLTF.